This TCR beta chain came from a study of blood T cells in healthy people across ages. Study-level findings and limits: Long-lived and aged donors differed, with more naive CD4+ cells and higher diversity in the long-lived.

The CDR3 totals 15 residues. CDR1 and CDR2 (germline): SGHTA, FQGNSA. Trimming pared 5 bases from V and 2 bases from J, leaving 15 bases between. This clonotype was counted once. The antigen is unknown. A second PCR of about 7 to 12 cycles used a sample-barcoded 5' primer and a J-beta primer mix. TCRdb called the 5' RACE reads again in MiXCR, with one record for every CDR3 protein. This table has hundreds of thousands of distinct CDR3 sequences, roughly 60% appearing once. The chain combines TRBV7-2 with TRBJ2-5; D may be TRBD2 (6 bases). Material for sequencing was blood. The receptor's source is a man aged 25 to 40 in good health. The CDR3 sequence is CASSPTSSIQETQYF. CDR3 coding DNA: TGTGCCAGCAGCCCTACTAGCAGTATACAAGAGACCCAGTACTTC.